The 5 T cell receptor beta chains presented below share a single source sample, sequenced in a study of vaccination effects on CD4 cells after COVID-19. Profiling relied on immunoSEQ multiplex PCR, and the TCRdb table lists in-frame clones only, not all of them. Of over 50,000 clones listed, more than 70% were seen once; the top ten hold around 1.2%. ViraFEST assay sequencing came after antigen-specific CD4+ T cells were expanded with viral peptide pools. Cultured cells yielded isolated CD4+ T cells after 10 days. It was two doses of either the BNT162b2 or mRNA-1273 vaccine that participants received. These receptors have no known antigen. Sequencing was performed on CD4+ T cells from PBMCs cultured with HCoV-229E spike peptides, taken after COVID-19 vaccination. Every receptor here comes from a human donor who received a COVID-19 vaccine.

In DNA form, the CDR3 reads TGTGCCAGCAGCCTCGACCGCTACAATGAGCAGTTCTTC. This gives the protein CASSLDRYNEQFF. The V gene is TRBV7-7, the J gene TRBJ2-1; D is unresolved. Germline V gene lookup returns CDR1 SSHAT and CDR2 FNYEAQ (reference sequence). The CDR3 consists of 13 residues. Trimming stripped 5 bases from V and 3 bases from J, with 8 bases between. Supplemented by reference TRBV7-7 and TRBJ2-1, the full variable domain reads GAGVSQSPRYKVTKRGQDVTLRCDPISSHATLYWYQQALGQGPEFLTYFNYEAQPDKSGLPSDRFSAERPEGSISTLTIQRTEQRDSAMYRCASSLDRYNEQFFGPGTRLTVL.

This clone was found once. This sequence joins TRBV6-5 and TRBJ1-1; weak D call: TRBD1 (5 bases). Germline CDR1 is MNHEY and CDR2 is SVGAGI. The CDR3 has 15 residues. Trimming pared 6 bases from V and 2 bases from J, leaving 16 bases between. The CDR3: CASRAPGGANTEAFF. CDR3 in DNA: TGTGCCAGCAGGGCACCAGGAGGGGCAAACACTGAAGCTTTCTTT.

The chain couples TRBV27 to TRBJ2-5, with D tentatively TRBD2 (5 bases). Trimming left V 6 bases short and J 1 base short, with 9 bases between. The CDR3 extends over 13 amino acids. CDR1 and CDR2 from the germline V gene are MNHEY and SMNVEV (reference sequence). Written as DNA, the CDR3 is TGTGCCAGCAGACCGCTAGCCCAAGAGACCCAGTACTTC. Its translation: CASRPLAQETQYF.

The chain joins TRBV6-6 to TRBJ1-2, with 7 nucleotides matching TRBD1. Germline V gene data show CDR1 as MNHNY and CDR2 as SVGAGI (reference sequence). V shed 7 bases and J 1 base; nucleotides not matched to a gene: 6. The CDR3 consists of 14 residues. Here the CDR3 reads CASIRTGDNYGYTF. For the CDR3, the DNA is TGTGCCAGCATTAGGACAGGCGATAACTATGGCTACACCTTC.

The CDR3 here is CASSLRGPNQPQHF. CDR3 nucleotide sequence: TGTGCCAGCAGTCTCAGGGGTCCCAATCAGCCCCAGCATTTT. The chain couples TRBV6-5 to TRBJ1-5; weak D call: TRBD1 (6 bases). The germline V and J ends were trimmed by 5 bases and 3 bases, with 11 bases remaining between them. The germline CDR1 and CDR2 sequences are MNHEY and SVGAGI. The CDR3 has 14 residues.